Each of the 18 T cell receptor beta chains below was sequenced from the same sample in a study of blood T cell repertoires in COVID-19. Assay: immunoSEQ multiplex PCR; the TCRdb copy retains only in-frame clones and omits some. The repertoire holds approximately 220,000 clones, with roughly 85% as singletons. The sample consisted of PBMCs or T cells enriched from blood (not recorded which). Source of these receptors: a man aged 40-49 years who had recovered from COVID-19.

The chain employs TRBV5-6 and TRBJ2-7; TRBD1 might be the D (5 bases). The CDR3 spans 15 residues. V was shortened by 6 bases and J by 2 bases, with 18 bases between the two germline ends. Germline V CDR1 and CDR2: SGHDT, YYEEEE. The CDR3 protein is CASNLWSREPYEQYF. The CDR3 bases are TGTGCCAGCAATCTCTGGTCCAGGGAACCCTACGAGCAGTACTTC.

The CDR3 nucleotides read TGTGCCATCAGGAAGACAGGTAGTAACACTGAAGCTTTCTTT. Translating it yields CAIRKTGSNTEAFF. The genes are TRBV10-3 and TRBJ1-1; tentatively, D is TRBD1 (6 bases). The V gene's germline CDR1 is ENHRY and CDR2 SYGVKD. The CDR3 consists of 14 residues. V lost 6 bases to trimming and J lost 2 bases, with 13 bases between them.

This clone was seen only once. The V and J genes are TRBV5-8 and TRBJ1-6; 12 bases line up with TRBD1. The CDR3 totals 16 residues. V lost 3 bases, J lost 9 bases, and 7 bases stayed unmatched. Germline-derived CDR1 and CDR2 are SGHTS and YDEGEE. The CDR3 reads CASSSGQGAIFSPLHF. CDR3 DNA: TGTGCCAGCAGCTCGGGACAGGGGGCAATATTTTCACCCCTCCACTTT.

The chain employs TRBV24-1 and TRBJ2-1; 10 nucleotides match TRBD2. Germline CDR1 and CDR2: KGHDR and SFDVKD. The ends lost 5 bases at V and 5 bases at J; junction bases unmatched: 11. The CDR3 length is 17 residues. The CDR3 DNA reads TGTGCCACCAGTGGAACAGCGGGAGGGCCTTGGGACAATGAGCAGTTCTTC. Protein: CATSGTAGGPWDNEQFF.

The V gene is TRBV11-2, the J gene TRBJ1-6; TRBD1 agrees at 8 bases. Trimming took 4 bases from V and 10 from J; bases not matched to a gene: 3. This CDR3 is built from 13 residues. Germline CDR1 reads SGHAT; CDR2 reads FQNNGV. The CDR3 region has the DNA TGTGCCAGCAGCTCGGACAGGGTCTCACCCCTCCACTTT. It encodes CASSSDRVSPLHF.

The rearrangement uses TRBV4-3 and TRBJ1-3; 7 nucleotides match TRBD1. The CDR3 extends over 15 amino acids. Losses at the gene ends were 2 bases for V and 4 bases for J; bases not matched to a gene: 5. Germline values: CDR1 LGHNA, CDR2 YSLEER. CDR3: CASSQLDRAGNTIYF. The CDR3 DNA follows: TGCGCCAGCAGCCAACTTGACAGGGCGGGAAACACCATATATTTT.

This clone turned up a few times. This chain links TRBV21-1 with TRBJ1-4; the table assigns TRBD1, which was not confirmed against the DNA. TRBV21-1 is a pseudogene locus. There are 16 residues in the CDR3. CDR3 DNA: TGTGCCAGCAGCAAAGCGGATGGTCAGGGTAATGAAAAACTGTTTTTT. It is translated as CASSKADGQGNEKLFF.

The chain carries TRBV7-3 and TRBJ2-7; unclear D gene. Germline V lookup: CDR1 SGHTA, CDR2 FQGTGA. This CDR3 contains 12 residues. V lost 4 bases and J lost 6, with 10 bases in between. CDR3 loop: CASSSAGGEQYF. For the CDR3, the DNA is TGTGCCAGCAGCTCCGCAGGTGGCGAGCAGTACTTC.

The V gene is TRBV13, the J gene TRBJ1-4; TRBD1 is a possible D gene (5 bases). The length of the CDR3 is 13 residues. Between the trimmed V and J ends, which lost 6 bases and 11 bases, there was a span of 16 bases. Germline V gives CDR1 PRHDT, CDR2 FYEKMQ (reference sequence). CDR3 sequence: CASRPAAGGKLFF. CDR3 DNA: TGTGCCAGCAGACCCGCGGCGGGGGGGAAACTGTTTTTT.

The rearrangement uses TRBV7-6 and TRBJ2-7, with D maybe TRBD1 (6 bases). The CDR3 runs to 14 residues. V was shortened by 5 bases and J by 0 bases, with 11 bases between the two germline ends. The germline gives CDR1 SGHVS, CDR2 FNYEAQ. The CDR3 loop reads CASSARTDSYEQYF. CDR3 nucleotides: TGTGCCAGCAGCGCCAGGACAGACTCCTACGAGCAGTACTTC.

The J gene is TRBJ1-5, the V gene TRBV5-1; D gene unclear. From germline, CDR1 is SGHRS and CDR2 YFSETQ. Trimming shortened V by 0 bases and J by 0 bases, and 10 bases separated the two germline ends. The CDR3 covers 16 residues. The CDR3 region has the DNA TGCGCCAGCAGCTTGGGGGTCAGGAATAGCAATCAGCCCCAGCATTTT. Amino acid sequence: CASSLGVRNSNQPQHF.

This clone was seen many times. V gene TRBV7-8 combines with J gene TRBJ2-5; TRBD1 matches 11 bases. The germline CDR1 and CDR2 sequences are SGHVS and FQNEAQ. Trimming cost V 1 base and J 4 bases; bases outside gene matches: 2. The CDR3 runs 15 residues. The CDR3 here is CASSLGDRGAETQYF. In DNA, the CDR3 is TGTGCCAGCAGCTTAGGGGACAGGGGGGCAGAGACCCAGTACTTC. The complete variable domain, with remaining parts taken from reference TRBV7-8 and TRBJ2-5, reads GAGVSQSPRYKVAKRGQDVALRCDPISGHVSLFWYQQALGQGPEFLTYFQNEAQLDKSGLPSDRFFAERPEGSVSTLKIQRTQQEDSAVYLCASSLGDRGAETQYFGPGTRLLVL.

This chain uses TRBV2 with TRBJ2-7; 11 bases line up with TRBD2. Germline V CDR1 and CDR2: SNHLY, FYNNEI. The junction had 13 bases not matched to a gene; V was cut back by 6 bases and J by 6 bases. The CDR3 loop spans 16 amino acids. CDR3 sequence: CASSNPRLAGKGEQYF. CDR3 sequence (DNA): TGTGCCAGCAGCAACCCCAGACTAGCGGGAAAAGGCGAGCAGTACTTC.

The chain employs TRBV5-4 and TRBJ2-7, with 7 bases lining up with TRBD2. The junction had 8 bases not matched to a gene; V was cut back by 1 base and J by 4 bases. The CDR3 runs 15 residues. The germline CDR1 and CDR2 sequences are SGHNT and YYREEE (reference sequence). The CDR3 is CASSLLRGGGYEQYF. In DNA form, the CDR3 reads TGTGCCAGCAGCTTGCTCCGGGGCGGGGGTTACGAGCAGTACTTC.

V gene TRBV29-1 combines with J gene TRBJ2-7, with D uncertain. This CDR3 has 14 amino acids. Trimming took off 1 base at V and 0 bases at J, with 10 bases between the two ends. Germline CDR1 and CDR2: SQVTM and ANQGSEA. The CDR3 DNA reads TGCAGCGTTGAAGTCCAGGTGAGCTCCTACGAGCAGTACTTC. It encodes CSVEVQVSSYEQYF.

The rearrangement joins TRBV5-1 to TRBJ2-3, with 11 bases identical to TRBD2. The J segment lost 3 bases and the V segment lost 4 bases, leaving 10 bases of the junction unmatched. Germline loops: CDR1 SGHRS, CDR2 YFSETQ. This CDR3 spans 17 amino acids. The chain's CDR3 is CASSRASSSGGTDTQYF. The CDR3 DNA reads TGCGCCAGCAGCAGGGCTTCCTCTAGCGGGGGGACAGATACGCAGTATTTT.

This clone has more than one count but fewer than ten. The CDR3 coding sequence is TGCGCCAGCAGCTTTAACATTCACACAGATACGCAGTATTTT. This codes for CASSFNIHTDTQYF. This chain joins TRBV5-1 and TRBJ2-3; no reliable D call. Germline CDR1 and CDR2: SGHRS and YFSETQ. V was cut by 2 bases and J by 2 bases, with 9 bases left in between. The CDR3 has 14 amino acids.

The genes are TRBV10-3 and TRBJ2-1; 7 bases are shared with TRBD2. Germline CDR1 is ENHRY and CDR2 is SYGVKD. J was trimmed by 8 bases and V by 3 bases; bases with no gene match: 4. This CDR3 is 13 amino acids long. CDR3 in DNA: TGTGCCATCAGTGATGCTAGCGGCTATGAGCAGTTCTTC. This encodes CAISDASGYEQFF.